This T cell receptor beta chain was profiled in a study of T-cell reconstitution after alpha-beta-depleted transplantation in children. TCRbeta library construction was performed incorporating unique molecular identifiers. Each CDR3 protein gets one entry after TCRdb re-called the PCR reads with MiXCR. The sample lists 500,000 to 600,000 distinct CDR3 sequences; about 31% were seen once. The CDR3 has 14 residues. V was trimmed by 2 bases and J by 4 bases, leaving 9 bases between them. The specimen was PBMCs from the stem cell graft donor, collected from the stem cell graft. The clonotype comes from a human donor who donated a stem cell graft to a child with aplastic anemia. The chain has TRBV12-3 or TRBV12-4 and TRBJ1-3, with no clear D. The CDR3 loop is CASSLRERGNTIYF. The DNA for the CDR3 is TGTGCCAGCAGTTTAAGGGAGAGAGGAAACACCATATATTTT.